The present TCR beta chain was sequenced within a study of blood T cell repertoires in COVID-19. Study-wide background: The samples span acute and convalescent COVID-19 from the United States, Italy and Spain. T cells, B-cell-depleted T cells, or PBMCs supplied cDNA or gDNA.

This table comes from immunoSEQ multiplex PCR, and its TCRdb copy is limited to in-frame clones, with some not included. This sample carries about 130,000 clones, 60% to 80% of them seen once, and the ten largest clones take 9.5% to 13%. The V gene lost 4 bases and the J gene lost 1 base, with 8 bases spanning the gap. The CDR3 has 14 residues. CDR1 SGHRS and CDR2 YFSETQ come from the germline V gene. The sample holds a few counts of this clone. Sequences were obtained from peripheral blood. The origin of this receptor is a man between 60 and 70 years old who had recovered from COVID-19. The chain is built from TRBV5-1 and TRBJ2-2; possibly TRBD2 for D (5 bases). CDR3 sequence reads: CASSEDLNTGELFF. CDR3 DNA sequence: TGCGCCAGCAGCGAGGACTTGAACACCGGGGAGCTGTTTTTT.